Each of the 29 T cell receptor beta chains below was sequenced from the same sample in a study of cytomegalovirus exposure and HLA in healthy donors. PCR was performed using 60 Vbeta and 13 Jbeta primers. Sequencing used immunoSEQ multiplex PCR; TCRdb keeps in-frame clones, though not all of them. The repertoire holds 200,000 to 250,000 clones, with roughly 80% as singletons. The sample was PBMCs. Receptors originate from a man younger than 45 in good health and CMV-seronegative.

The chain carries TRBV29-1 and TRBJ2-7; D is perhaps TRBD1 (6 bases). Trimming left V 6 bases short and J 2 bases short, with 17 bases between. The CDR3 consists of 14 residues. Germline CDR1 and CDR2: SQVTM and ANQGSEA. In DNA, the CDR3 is TGCAGCGTCGTAAACCGGGACACTACCTACGAGCAGTACTTC. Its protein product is CSVVNRDTTYEQYF.

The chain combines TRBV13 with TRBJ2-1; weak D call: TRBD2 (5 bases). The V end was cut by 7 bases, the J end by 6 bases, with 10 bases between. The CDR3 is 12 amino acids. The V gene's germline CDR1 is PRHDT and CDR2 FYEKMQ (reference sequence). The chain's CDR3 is CASTTAGNEQFF. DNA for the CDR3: TGTGCCAGCACTACGGCGGGCAATGAGCAGTTCTTC. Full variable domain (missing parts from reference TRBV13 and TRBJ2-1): AAGVIQSPRHLIKEKRETATLKCYPIPRHDTVYWYQQGPGQDPQFLISFYEKMQSDKGSIPDRFSAQQFSDYHSELNMSSLELGDSALYFCASTTAGNEQFFGPGTRLTVL.

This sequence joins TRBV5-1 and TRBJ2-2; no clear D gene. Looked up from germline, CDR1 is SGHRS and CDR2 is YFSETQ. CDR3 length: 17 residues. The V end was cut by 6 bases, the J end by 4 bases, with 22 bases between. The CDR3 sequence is CASTAQPTLQTTGELFF. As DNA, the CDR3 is TGCGCCAGCACCGCCCAACCAACATTACAAACCACCGGGGAGCTGTTTTTT.

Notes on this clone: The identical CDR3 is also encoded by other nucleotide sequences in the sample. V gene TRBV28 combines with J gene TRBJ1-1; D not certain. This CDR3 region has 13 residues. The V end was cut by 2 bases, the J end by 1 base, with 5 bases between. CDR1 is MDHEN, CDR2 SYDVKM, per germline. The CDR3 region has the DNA TGTGCCAGCAGTTTAAGACAGAACACTGAAGCTTTCTTT. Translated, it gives CASSLRQNTEAFF.

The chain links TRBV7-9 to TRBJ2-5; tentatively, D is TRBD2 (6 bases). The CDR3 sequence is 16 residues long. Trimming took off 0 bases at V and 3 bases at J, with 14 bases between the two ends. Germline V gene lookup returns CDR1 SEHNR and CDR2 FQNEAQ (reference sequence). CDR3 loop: CASSLARRVEKETQYF. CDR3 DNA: TGTGCCAGCAGCTTAGCGCGGAGGGTCGAGAAAGAGACCCAGTACTTC.

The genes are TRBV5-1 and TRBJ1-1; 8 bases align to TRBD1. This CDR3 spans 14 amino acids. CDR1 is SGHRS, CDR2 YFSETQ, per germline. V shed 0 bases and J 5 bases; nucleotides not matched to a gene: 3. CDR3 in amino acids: CASSLGDRKTEAFF. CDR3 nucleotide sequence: TGCGCCAGCAGCTTGGGGGACAGGAAGACTGAAGCTTTCTTT.

CDR3 DNA: TGTGCCAGCTCACCGGGGGGACTAGCGGGCTCCTACGAGCAGTACTTC. Translating it yields CASSPGGLAGSYEQYF. The rearrangement joins TRBV18 to TRBJ2-7; TRBD2 aligns across 12 bases. Germline CDR1 is KGHSH and CDR2 is LQKENI. Trimming cost V 3 bases and J 0 bases; bases outside gene matches: 3. The CDR3 length is 16 residues.

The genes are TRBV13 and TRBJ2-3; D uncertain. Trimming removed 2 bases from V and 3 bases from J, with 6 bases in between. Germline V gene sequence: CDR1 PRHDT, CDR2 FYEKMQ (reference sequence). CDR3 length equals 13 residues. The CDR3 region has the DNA TGTGCCAGCAGCTTAACGCGAACAGATACGCAGTATTTT. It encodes CASSLTRTDTQYF.

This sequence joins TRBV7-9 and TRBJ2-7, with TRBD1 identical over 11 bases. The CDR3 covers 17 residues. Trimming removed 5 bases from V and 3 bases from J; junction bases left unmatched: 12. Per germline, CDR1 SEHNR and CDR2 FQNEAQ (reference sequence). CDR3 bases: TGTGCCAGCAGCCCTTCCCGGGACAGGGGGGAAAACTACGAGCAGTACTTC. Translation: CASSPSRDRGENYEQYF.

The CDR3 DNA follows: TGTGCCAGCAGCTTATACGGGGGGCCCACTGAAGCTTTCTTT. Its translation is CASSLYGGPTEAFF. The chain combines TRBV7-9 with TRBJ1-1; a possible D gene is TRBD1 (6 bases). CDR1 and CDR2 from the germline V gene are SEHNR and FQNEAQ (reference sequence). The ends were cut back, 2 bases at V and 4 bases at J, with 11 bases in the middle. This CDR3 comprises 14 residues.

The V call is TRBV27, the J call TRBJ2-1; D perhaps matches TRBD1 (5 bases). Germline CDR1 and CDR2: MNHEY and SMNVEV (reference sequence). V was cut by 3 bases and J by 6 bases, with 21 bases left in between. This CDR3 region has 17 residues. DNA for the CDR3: TGTGCCAGCAGTTTTGGGTTAGGCTCAGGGCAAGGCAATGAGCAGTTCTTC. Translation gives CASSFGLGSGQGNEQFF.

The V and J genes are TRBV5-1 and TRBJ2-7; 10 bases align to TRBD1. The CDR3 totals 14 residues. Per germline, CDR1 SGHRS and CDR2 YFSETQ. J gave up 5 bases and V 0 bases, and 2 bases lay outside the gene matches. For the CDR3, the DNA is TGCGCCAGCAGCTTGGCCGGGACAGGGGACGAGCAGTACTTC. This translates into CASSLAGTGDEQYF.

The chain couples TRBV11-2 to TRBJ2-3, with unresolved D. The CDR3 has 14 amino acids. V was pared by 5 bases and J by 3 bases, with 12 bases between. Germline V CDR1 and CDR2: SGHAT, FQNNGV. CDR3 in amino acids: CASSITTPTDTQYF. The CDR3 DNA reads TGTGCCAGCAGCATTACTACCCCGACAGATACGCAGTATTTT.

This CDR3 is CATIRGRVNTEAFF. In DNA form, the CDR3 reads TGTGCCACGATAAGGGGGCGGGTGAACACTGAAGCTTTCTTT. The rearrangement uses TRBV2 and TRBJ1-1; the match to TRBD1 covers 7 bases. This CDR3 is 14 amino acids long. CDR1 and CDR2 (germline): SNHLY, FYNNEI. Trimming removed 10 bases from V and 0 bases from J; junction bases left unmatched: 8.

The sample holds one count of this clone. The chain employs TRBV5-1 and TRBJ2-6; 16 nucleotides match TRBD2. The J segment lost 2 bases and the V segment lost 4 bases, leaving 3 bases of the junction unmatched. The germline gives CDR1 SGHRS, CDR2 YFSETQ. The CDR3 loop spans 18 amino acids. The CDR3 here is CASSPGLAGGPGANVLTF. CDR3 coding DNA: TGCGCCAGCAGCCCGGGACTAGCGGGGGGGCCTGGGGCCAACGTCCTGACTTTC.

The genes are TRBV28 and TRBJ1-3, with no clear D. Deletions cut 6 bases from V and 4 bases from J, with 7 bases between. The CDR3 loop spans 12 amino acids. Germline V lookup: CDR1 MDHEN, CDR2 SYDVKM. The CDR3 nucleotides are TGTGCCAGCAGGCGACTCGGAAACACCATATATTTT. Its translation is CASRRLGNTIYF.

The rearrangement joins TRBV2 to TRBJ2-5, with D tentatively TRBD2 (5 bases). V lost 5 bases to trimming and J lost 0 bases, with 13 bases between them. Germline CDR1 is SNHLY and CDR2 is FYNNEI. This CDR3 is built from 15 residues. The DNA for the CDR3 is TGTGCCAGCAGTCCATCACTAGGATACCAAGAGACCCAGTACTTC. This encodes CASSPSLGYQETQYF.

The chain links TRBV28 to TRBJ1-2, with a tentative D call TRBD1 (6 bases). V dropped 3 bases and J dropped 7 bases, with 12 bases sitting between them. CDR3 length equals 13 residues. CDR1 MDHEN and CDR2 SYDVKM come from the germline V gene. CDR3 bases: TGTGCCAGCAGTTTGCCTACAGGGTCTGGCTACACCTTC. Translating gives CASSLPTGSGYTF.

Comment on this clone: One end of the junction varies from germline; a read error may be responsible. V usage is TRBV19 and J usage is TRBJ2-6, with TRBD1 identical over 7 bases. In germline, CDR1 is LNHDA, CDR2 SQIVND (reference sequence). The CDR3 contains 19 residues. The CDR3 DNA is TGTGCCAGTAGGAGTGTTCGACAGGGTGGGAGCTCTGGGGCCAGCGTCCTGACTTTC. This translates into CASRSVRQGGSSGASVLTF.

CDR3 nucleotide sequence: TGTGCCAGCAGCTTCATAACAGGGGGCGGCACCGGGGAGCTGTTTTTT. Protein product: CASSFITGGGTGELFF. V is TRBV5-6 and J is TRBJ2-2, with 9 positions matching TRBD1. The germline gives CDR1 SGHDT, CDR2 YYEEEE. The CDR3 spans 16 residues. V dropped 2 bases and J dropped 4; count of bases not matched to a gene: 6. The whole variable domain, remainder taken from reference TRBV5-6 and TRBJ2-2, is DAGVTQSPTHLIKTRGQQVTLRCSPKSGHDTVSWYQQALGQGPQFIFQYYEEEERQRGNFPDRFSGHQFPNYSSELNVNALLLGDSALYLCASSFITGGGTGELFFGEGSRLTVL.

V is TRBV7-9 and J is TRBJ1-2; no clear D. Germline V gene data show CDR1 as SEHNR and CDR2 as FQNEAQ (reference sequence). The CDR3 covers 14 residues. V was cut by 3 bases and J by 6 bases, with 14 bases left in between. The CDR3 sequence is CASSFRSERDGYTF. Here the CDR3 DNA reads TGTGCCAGCAGCTTTCGATCCGAACGAGATGGCTACACCTTC.

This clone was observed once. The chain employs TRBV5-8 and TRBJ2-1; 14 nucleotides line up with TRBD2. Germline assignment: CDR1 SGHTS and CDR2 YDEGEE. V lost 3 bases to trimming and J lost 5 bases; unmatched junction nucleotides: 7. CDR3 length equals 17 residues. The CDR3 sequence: CASSSGLAGGFNNEQFF. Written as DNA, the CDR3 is TGTGCCAGCAGCTCAGGACTAGCGGGGGGATTTAACAATGAGCAGTTCTTC.

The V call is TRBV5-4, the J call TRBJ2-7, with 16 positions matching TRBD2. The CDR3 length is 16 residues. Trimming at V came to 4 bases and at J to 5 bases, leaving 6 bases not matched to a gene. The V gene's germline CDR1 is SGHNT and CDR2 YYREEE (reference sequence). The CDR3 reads CASSPGLAGGPNEQYF. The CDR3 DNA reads TGTGCCAGCAGCCCGGGACTAGCGGGGGGGCCGAACGAGCAGTACTTC.

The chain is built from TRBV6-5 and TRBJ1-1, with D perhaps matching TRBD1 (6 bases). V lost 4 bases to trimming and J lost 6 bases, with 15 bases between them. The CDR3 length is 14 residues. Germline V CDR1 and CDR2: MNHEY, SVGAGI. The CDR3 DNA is TGTGCCAGCAGTTTACAGGGATTTCTGGCTGAAGCTTTCTTT. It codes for CASSLQGFLAEAFF.

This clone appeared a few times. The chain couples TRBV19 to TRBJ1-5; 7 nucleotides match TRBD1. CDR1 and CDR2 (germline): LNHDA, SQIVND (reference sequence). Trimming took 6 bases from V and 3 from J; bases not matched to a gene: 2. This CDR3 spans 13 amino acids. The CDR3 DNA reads TGTGCCAGTAGGGGACAGCTCAATCAGCCCCAGCATTTT. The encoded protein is CASRGQLNQPQHF.

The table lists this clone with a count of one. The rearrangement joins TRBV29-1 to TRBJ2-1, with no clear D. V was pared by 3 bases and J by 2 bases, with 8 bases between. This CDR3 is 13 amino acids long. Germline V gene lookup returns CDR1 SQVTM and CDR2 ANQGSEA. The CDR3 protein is CSVDDSTYNEQFF. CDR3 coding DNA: TGCAGCGTTGACGACTCTACCTACAATGAGCAGTTCTTC.

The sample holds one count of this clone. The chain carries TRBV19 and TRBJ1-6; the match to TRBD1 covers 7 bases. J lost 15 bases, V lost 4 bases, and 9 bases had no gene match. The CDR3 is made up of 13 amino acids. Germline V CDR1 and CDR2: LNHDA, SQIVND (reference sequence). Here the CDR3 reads CASSNDRDHDLHF. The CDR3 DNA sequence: TGTGCCAGTAGTAACGACAGGGATCACGACCTCCACTTT. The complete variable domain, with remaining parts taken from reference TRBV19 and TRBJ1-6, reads DGGITQSPKYLFRKEGQNVTLSCEQNLNHDAMYWYRQDPGQGLRLIYYSQIVNDFQKGDIAEGYSVSREKKESFPLTVTSAQKNPTAFYLCASSNDRDHDLHFGNGTRLTVT.

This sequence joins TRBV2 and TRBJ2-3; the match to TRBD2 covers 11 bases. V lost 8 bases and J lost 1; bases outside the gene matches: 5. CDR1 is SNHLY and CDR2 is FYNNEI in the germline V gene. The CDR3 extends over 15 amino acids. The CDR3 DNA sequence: TGTGCCAGCGGACCGACTAGCGGGGGCACAGATACGCAGTATTTT. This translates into CASGPTSGGTDTQYF.

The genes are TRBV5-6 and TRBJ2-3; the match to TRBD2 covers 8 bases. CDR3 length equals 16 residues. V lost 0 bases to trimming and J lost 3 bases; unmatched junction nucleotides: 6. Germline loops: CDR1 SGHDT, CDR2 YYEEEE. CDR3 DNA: TGTGCCAGCAGCTTGGCCGTGAGCGGGGGAACAGATACGCAGTATTTT. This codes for CASSLAVSGGTDTQYF.